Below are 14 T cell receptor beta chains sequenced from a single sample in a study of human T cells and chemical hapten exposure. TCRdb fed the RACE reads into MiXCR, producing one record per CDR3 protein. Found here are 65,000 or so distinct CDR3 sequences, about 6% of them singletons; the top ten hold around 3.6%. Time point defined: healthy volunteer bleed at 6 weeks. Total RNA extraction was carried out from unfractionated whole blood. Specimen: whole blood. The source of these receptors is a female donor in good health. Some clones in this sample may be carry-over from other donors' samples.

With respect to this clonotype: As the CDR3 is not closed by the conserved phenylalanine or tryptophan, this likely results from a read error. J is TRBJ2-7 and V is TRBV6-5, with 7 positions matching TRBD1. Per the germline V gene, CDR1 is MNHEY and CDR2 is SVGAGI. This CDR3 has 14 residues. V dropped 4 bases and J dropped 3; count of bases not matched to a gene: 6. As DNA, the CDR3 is TGTGCCAGCAGTTCCGGACAGGACGTCTACGAGCAGTACTCC. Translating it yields CASSSGQDVYEQYS.

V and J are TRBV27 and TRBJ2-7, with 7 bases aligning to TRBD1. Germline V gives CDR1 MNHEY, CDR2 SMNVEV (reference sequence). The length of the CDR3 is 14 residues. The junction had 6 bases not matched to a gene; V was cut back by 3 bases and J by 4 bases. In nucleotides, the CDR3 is TGTGCCAGCAGTTTTAGGGACAGAGTATACGAGCAGTACTTC. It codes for CASSFRDRVYEQYF.

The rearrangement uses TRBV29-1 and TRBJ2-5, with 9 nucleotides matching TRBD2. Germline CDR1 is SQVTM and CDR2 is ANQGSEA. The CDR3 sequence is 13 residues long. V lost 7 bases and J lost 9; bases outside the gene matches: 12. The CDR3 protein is CSAGQRGARAQYF. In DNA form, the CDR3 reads TGCAGCGCTGGGCAGCGGGGGGCCAGGGCCCAGTACTTC.

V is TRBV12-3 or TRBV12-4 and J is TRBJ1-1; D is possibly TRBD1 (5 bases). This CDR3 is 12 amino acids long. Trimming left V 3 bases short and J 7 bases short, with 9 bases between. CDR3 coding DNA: TGTGCCAGCAGTTTTTTGGGGGATGAAGCTTTCTTT. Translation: CASSFLGDEAFF.

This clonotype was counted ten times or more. CDR3 nucleotide sequence: TGTGCCAGCAGCTTTCTCGGCGGACTGACCTCTGGGGCCAACGTCCTGACTTTC. Amino acid sequence: CASSFLGGLTSGANVLTF. The chain combines TRBV5-6 with TRBJ2-6; weak D call: TRBD2 (5 bases). This CDR3 spans 18 amino acids. Trimming pared 2 bases from V and 0 bases from J, leaving 15 bases between. The germline V gene encodes CDR1 SGHDT and CDR2 YYEEEE.

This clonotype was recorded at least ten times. DNA of the CDR3: TGTGCCAGCAGTTTCAGCACGGGAGGATCCGAGCAGTACTTC. Its protein is CASSFSTGGSEQYF. The chain uses TRBV28 and TRBJ2-7; 7 nucleotides line up with TRBD2. Germline V CDR1 and CDR2: MDHEN, SYDVKM. The length of the CDR3 is 14 residues. V lost 3 bases and J lost 6; bases outside the gene matches: 8.

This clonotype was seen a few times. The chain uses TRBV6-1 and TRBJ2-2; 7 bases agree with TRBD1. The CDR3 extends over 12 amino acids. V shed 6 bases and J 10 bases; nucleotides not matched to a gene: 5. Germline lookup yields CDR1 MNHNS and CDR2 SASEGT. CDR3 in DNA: TGTGCCAGCAGGCTGGACAGGATGGAGCTGTTTTTT. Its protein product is CASRLDRMELFF.

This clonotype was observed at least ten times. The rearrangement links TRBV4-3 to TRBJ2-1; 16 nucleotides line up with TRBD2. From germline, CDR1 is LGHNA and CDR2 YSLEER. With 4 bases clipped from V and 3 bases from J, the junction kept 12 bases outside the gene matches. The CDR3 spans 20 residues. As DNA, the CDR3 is TGCGCCAGCAGCCCTGGGACTAGCGGGAGGGCCGGGATGTTCTACAATGAGCAGTTCTTC. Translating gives CASSPGTSGRAGMFYNEQFF.

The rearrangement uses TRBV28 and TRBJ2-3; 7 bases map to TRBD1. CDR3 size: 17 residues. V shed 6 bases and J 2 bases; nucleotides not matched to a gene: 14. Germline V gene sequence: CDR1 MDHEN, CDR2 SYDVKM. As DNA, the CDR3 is TGTGCCAGCAGGAGTTTGCCGGGACAGCCATCCACAGATACGCAGTATTTT. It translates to CASRSLPGQPSTDTQYF.

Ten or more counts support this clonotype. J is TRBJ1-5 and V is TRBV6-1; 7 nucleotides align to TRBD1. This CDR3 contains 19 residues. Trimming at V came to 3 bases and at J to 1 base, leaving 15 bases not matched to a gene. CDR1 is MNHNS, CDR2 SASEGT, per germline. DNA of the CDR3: TGTGCCAGCAGTGAGGACCTAATACAGGGGTGGGGCAGCAATCAGCCCCAGCATTTT. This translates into CASSEDLIQGWGSNQPQHF.

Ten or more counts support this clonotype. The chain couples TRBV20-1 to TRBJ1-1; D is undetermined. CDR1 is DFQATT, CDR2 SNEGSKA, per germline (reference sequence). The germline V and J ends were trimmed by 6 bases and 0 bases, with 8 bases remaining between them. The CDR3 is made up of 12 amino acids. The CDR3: CSAPLLNTEAFF. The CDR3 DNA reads TGCAGTGCCCCTCTTTTGAACACTGAAGCTTTCTTT.

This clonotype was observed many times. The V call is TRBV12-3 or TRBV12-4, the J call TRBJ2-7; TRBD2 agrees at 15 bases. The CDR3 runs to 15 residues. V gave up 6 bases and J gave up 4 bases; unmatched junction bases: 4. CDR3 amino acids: CASRTGTSGRYEQYF. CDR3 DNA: TGTGCCAGCAGAACCGGGACTAGCGGGAGGTACGAGCAGTACTTC.

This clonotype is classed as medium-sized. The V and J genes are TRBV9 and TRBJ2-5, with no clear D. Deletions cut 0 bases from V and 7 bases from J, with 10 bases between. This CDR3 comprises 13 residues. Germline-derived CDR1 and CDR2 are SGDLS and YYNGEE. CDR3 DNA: TGTGCCAGCAGCGTAGCGACTGGGTCGACCCAGTACTTC. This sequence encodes CASSVATGSTQYF.

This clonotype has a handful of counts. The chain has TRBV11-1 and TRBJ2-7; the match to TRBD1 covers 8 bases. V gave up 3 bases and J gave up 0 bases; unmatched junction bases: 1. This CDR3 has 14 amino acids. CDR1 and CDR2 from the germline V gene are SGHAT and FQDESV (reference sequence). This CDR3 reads CASSFTGGSYEQYF. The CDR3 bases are TGTGCCAGCAGCTTCACAGGGGGCTCCTACGAGCAGTACTTC.